The T cell receptor (beta chain) described here comes from a study of shared clonotypes between healthy human individuals. Study details: Donors had three CD4 naive, three CD4 memory, two CD8 naive and one CD8 memory plate apiece.

Germline loops: CDR1 SNHLY, CDR2 FYNNEI. V dropped 6 bases and J dropped 6 bases, with 27 bases sitting between them. The CDR3 runs 18 residues. Some clones are missing from TCRdb's copy, which holds only in-frame ones; the method was immunoSEQ multiplex PCR. The sample yields hundreds of thousands of clones, nearly 98% seen once. CD45RO negativity and positive selection for CCR7 defined naive CD8 cells, a population that excluded terminally differentiated effector memory CD45RA+ cells. The chain carries TRBV2 and TRBJ2-1; a weak D match, TRBD1 (5 bases). The sample comprised naive CD8+ T cells sorted from blood. This receptor was obtained from a young man in good health. CDR3 nucleotides: TGTGCCAGCAGCTCCAACCCGTGGGGCAGAGCTCCCTCCAATGAGCAGTTCTTC. This encodes CASSSNPWGRAPSNEQFF.